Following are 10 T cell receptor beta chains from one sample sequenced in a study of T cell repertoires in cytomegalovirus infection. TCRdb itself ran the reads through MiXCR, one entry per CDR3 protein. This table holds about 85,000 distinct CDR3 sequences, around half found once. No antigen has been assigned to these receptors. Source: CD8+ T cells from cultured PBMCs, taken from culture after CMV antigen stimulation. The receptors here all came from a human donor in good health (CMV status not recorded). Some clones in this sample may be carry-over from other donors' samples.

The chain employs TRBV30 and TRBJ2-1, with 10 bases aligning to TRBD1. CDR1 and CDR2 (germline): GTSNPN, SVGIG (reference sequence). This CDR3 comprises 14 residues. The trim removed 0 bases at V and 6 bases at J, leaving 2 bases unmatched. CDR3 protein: CAWSVGTGANEQFF. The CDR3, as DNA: TGTGCCTGGAGTGTAGGGACAGGGGCCAATGAGCAGTTCTTC.

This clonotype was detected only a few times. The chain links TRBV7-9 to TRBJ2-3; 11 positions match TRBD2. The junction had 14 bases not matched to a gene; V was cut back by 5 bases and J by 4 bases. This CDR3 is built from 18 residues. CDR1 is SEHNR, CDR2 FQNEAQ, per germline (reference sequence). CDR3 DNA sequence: TGTGCCAGCAGCGCCACGGACCTACTAGCGGGAGTCGCAGATACGCAGTATTTT. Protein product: CASSATDLLAGVADTQYF.

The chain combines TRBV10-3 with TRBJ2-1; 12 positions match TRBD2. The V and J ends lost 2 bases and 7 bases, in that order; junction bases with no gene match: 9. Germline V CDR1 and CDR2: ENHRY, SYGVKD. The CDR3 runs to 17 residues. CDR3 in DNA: TGTGCCATCAGTGAGAGGCCTAGCGGGGGGGCGGATAATGAGCAGTTCTTC. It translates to CAISERPSGGADNEQFF.

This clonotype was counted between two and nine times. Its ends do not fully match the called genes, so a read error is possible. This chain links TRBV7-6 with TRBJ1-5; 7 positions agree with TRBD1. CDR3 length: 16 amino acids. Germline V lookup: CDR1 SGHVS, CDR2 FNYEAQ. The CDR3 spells CASSFPDRDGNQPQHF. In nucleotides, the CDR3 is TGTGCTAGCAGCTTCCCCGACAGGGACGGCAATCAGCCCCAGCATTTT. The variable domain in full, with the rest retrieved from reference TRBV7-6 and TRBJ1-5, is GAGVSQSPRYKVTKRGQDVALRCDPISGHVSLYWYRQALGQGPEFLTYFNYEAQQDKSGLPNDRFSAERPEGSISTLTIQRTEQRDSAMYRCASSFPDRDGNQPQHFGDGTRLSIL.

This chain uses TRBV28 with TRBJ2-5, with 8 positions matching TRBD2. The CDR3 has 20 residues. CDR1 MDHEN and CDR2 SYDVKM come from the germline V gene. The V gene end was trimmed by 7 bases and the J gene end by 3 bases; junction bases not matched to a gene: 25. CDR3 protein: CASTSFWVRASGLEEETQYF. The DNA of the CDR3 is TGTGCCAGCACCAGTTTTTGGGTCCGGGCTAGCGGGTTGGAGGAAGAGACCCAGTACTTC.

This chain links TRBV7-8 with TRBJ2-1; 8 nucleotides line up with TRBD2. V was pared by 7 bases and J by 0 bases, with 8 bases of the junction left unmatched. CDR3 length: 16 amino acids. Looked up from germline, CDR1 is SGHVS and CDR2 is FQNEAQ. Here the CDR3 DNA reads TGTGCCAGCACCCCCGGTCGGGGGGGCTCCTACAATGAGCAGTTCTTC. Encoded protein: CASTPGRGGSYNEQFF. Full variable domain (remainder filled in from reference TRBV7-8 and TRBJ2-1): GAGVSQSPRYKVAKRGQDVALRCDPISGHVSLFWYQQALGQGPEFLTYFQNEAQLDKSGLPSDRFFAERPEGSVSTLKIQRTQQEDSAVYLCASTPGRGGSYNEQFFGPGTRLTVL.

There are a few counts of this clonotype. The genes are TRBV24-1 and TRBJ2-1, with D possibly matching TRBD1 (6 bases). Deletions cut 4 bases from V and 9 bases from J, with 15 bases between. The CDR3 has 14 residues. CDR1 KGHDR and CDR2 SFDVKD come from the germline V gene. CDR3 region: CATSEGQAGGEQFF. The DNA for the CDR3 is TGTGCCACCAGTGAGGGACAAGCCGGAGGTGAGCAGTTCTTC.

CDR3 bases: TGTGCCAGCAGCCCGACAGGGGACGTCATCTGGCCCCAGCATTTT. Encoded protein: CASSPTGDVIWPQHF. The J gene is TRBJ1-5, the V gene TRBV27; 8 bases agree with TRBD1. Germline CDR1 MNHEY, CDR2 SMNVEV (reference sequence). J was trimmed by 9 bases and V by 6 bases; bases with no gene match: 13. This CDR3 region has 15 residues.

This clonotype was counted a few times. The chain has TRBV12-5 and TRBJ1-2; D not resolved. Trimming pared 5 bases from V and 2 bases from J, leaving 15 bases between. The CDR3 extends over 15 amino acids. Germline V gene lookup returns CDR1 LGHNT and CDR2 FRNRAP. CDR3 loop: CASGDGYSRNYGYTF. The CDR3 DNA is TGTGCTAGTGGTGACGGGTACAGTCGAAACTATGGCTACACCTTC. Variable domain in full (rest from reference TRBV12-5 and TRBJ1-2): DARVTQTPRHKVTEMGQEVTMRCQPILGHNTVFWYRQTMMQGLELLAYFRNRAPLDDSGMPKDRFSAEMPDATLATLKIQPSEPRDSAVYFCASGDGYSRNYGYTFGSGTRLTVV.

This CDR3 reads CSAPGQGARVDTEAFF. In nucleotides, the CDR3 is TGCAGTGCCCCCGGACAGGGGGCGCGGGTGGACACTGAAGCTTTCTTT. The chain carries TRBV20-1 and TRBJ1-1; 11 bases map to TRBD1. CDR3 length equals 16 residues. J gave up 3 bases and V 6 bases, and 12 bases lay outside the gene matches. Germline CDR1 DFQATT, CDR2 SNEGSKA (reference sequence).